The subject of this entry is one T cell receptor beta chain. The CDR3 regions of TCR beta were amplified from RNA transcripts. In the first-round RT-PCR of the TCR CDR3, the HTBI primer set was used. TCRdb re-analysed the multiplex PCR reads in MiXCR, keeping a single row per CDR3 protein. This sample has over 500,000 distinct CDR3 sequences; approximately 14% occur once, and the top ten carry roughly 13%. CDR1 is MNHEY and CDR2 is SVGEGT in the germline V gene. The V end was cut by 6 bases, the J end by 5 bases, with 12 bases between. The CDR3 consists of 13 residues. The data were obtained in a study of T cells in Graves' hyperthyroidism and ophthalmopathy.

What was sequenced was blood. This clonotype was sampled from a middle-aged woman with Graves' hyperthyroidism. V and J are TRBV6-2 or TRBV6-3 and TRBJ2-3; D unclear. In DNA form, the CDR3 reads TGTGCCAGCAGCGACCCGGTTGGAGATACGCAGTATTTT. It yields the protein CASSDPVGDTQYF.